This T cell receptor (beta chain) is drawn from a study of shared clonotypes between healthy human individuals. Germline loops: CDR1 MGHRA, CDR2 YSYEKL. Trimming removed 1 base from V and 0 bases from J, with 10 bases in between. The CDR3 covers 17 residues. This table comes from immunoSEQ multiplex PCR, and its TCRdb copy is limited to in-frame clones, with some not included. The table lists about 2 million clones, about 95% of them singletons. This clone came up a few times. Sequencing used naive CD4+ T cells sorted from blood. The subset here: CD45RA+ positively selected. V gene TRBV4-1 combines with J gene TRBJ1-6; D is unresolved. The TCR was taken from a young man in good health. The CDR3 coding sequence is TGCGCCAGCAGCCAAGGGAAAGGGATCTCCTATAATTCACCCCTCCACTTT. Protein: CASSQGKGISYNSPLHF.